The 14 T cell receptor beta chains listed next were all sequenced from one sample in a study of blood T cell repertoires in COVID-19. Some clones are missing from TCRdb's copy, which holds only in-frame ones; the method was immunoSEQ multiplex PCR. Among about 130,000 clones listed, around 90% were seen once. Sequenced: peripheral blood. All receptors derive from a man in his sixties with COVID-19, enrolled during active disease.

The rearrangement links TRBV9 to TRBJ1-1, with 7 bases identical to TRBD1. Per the germline V gene, CDR1 is SGDLS and CDR2 is YYNGEE. CDR3 length: 15 amino acids. Unmatched junction bases numbered 10, after V lost 5 bases and J lost 3 bases. CDR3 protein: CASSVQGTGDTEAFF. CDR3 nucleotide sequence: TGTGCCAGCAGTGTACAGGGGACCGGGGACACTGAAGCTTTCTTT.

The V gene is TRBV10-3, the J gene TRBJ1-2, with 8 positions matching TRBD1. The ends lost 6 bases at V and 6 bases at J; junction bases unmatched: 6. CDR1 and CDR2 (germline): ENHRY, SYGVKD. This CDR3 spans 13 amino acids. This CDR3 reads CAIRLDREHGYTF. The CDR3 DNA reads TGTGCCATCAGGTTGGACAGGGAGCATGGCTACACCTTC.

The chain uses TRBV3-1 (or the pseudogene TRBV3-2) and TRBJ2-5; the match to TRBD1 covers 7 bases. The V gene end was trimmed by 3 bases and the J gene end by 5 bases; junction bases not matched to a gene: 15. Germline CDR1 is LGHDT and CDR2 is YNNKEL (reference sequence). This CDR3 has 17 amino acids. Here the CDR3 reads CASSQYPLRRQGETQYF. CDR3 in DNA: TGTGCCAGCAGCCAGTACCCCTTACGCAGACAGGGCGAGACCCAGTACTTC.

This chain links TRBV6-2 or TRBV6-3 with TRBJ2-5, with 10 bases lining up with TRBD1. This CDR3 region has 13 residues. With V trimmed by 5 bases and J by 4 bases, 1 base remained unmatched. Germline V CDR1 and CDR2: MNHEY, SVGEGT. The CDR3 sequence: CASSDRGRETQYF. The CDR3 bases are TGTGCCAGCAGTGACAGGGGGCGAGAGACCCAGTACTTC.

The J gene is TRBJ2-7, the V gene TRBV5-1; 14 bases map to TRBD2. Germline CDR1 is SGHRS and CDR2 is YFSETQ. The junction had 1 base not matched to a gene; V was cut back by 3 bases and J by 2 bases. This CDR3 contains 15 residues. DNA of the CDR3: TGCGCCAGCAGCTGGGGACTAGCGGGGGCCTACGAGCAGTACTTC. Translated: CASSWGLAGAYEQYF.

V and J are TRBV10-2 and TRBJ2-5, with TRBD2 identical over 9 bases. Trimming took 4 bases from V and 1 from J; bases not matched to a gene: 4. Germline V gene data show CDR1 as WSHSY and CDR2 as SAAADI. The CDR3 is 15 residues long. CDR3 nucleotides: TGCGCCAGCAGTGTCCCTAGCGGGACCCAAGAGACCCAGTACTTC. This encodes CASSVPSGTQETQYF.

The rearrangement uses TRBV5-4 and TRBJ2-3; D is uncertain. The CDR3 is 14 amino acids. Germline assignment: CDR1 SGHNT and CDR2 YYREEE (reference sequence). Deletions cut 0 bases from V and 4 bases from J, with 9 bases between. The DNA for the CDR3 is TGTGCCAGCAGCTTGGCTTTACCGGCAGATACGCAGTATTTT. It codes for CASSLALPADTQYF.

This clone appeared a few times. The chain recombines TRBV4-2 with TRBJ1-4, with D tentatively TRBD1 (6 bases). Deletions cut 1 base from V and 6 bases from J, with 6 bases between. The CDR3 is 13 amino acids. Germline V gives CDR1 LGHNA, CDR2 YNFKEQ. As DNA, the CDR3 is TGTGCCAGCAGCCAAGGGGGGCATGAAAAACTGTTTTTT. This translates into CASSQGGHEKLFF.

The chain recombines TRBV4-1 with TRBJ2-7; D gene unclear. The length of the CDR3 is 19 residues. The V end lost 0 bases, the J end lost 2 bases, and 23 bases lay between the germline ends. Germline V gives CDR1 MGHRA, CDR2 YSYEKL. The CDR3 DNA follows: TGCGCCAGCAGCCAAGACCCGCTCCAGGCAGAGAGCATGACCTACGAGCAGTACTTC. Translation gives CASSQDPLQAESMTYEQYF.

The chain is built from TRBV18 and TRBJ2-2; 9 nucleotides align to TRBD2. The J segment lost 1 base and the V segment lost 7 bases, leaving 7 bases of the junction unmatched. The V gene's germline CDR1 is KGHSH and CDR2 LQKENI. The CDR3 spans 16 residues. This CDR3 is CASLTGSGRNTGELFF. CDR3 nucleotides: TGTGCCAGCTTAACAGGTAGCGGGAGGAACACCGGGGAGCTGTTTTTT.

This clone was found once. The chain recombines TRBV5-6 with TRBJ2-7, with a tentative D call TRBD1 (6 bases). Trimming pared 3 bases from V and 2 bases from J, leaving 9 bases between. Looked up from germline, CDR1 is SGHDT and CDR2 is YYEEEE. This CDR3 comprises 13 residues. CDR3 in DNA: TGTGCCAGCAGCTGGGGACATACCTACGAGCAGTACTTC. Encoded protein: CASSWGHTYEQYF.

This chain joins TRBV5-6 and TRBJ2-3; 9 nucleotides align to TRBD2. The CDR3 extends over 18 amino acids. Unmatched junction bases numbered 13, after V lost 2 bases and J lost 3 bases. The germline CDR1 and CDR2 sequences are SGHDT and YYEEEE. The CDR3 here is CASSFDLYAGGPTDTQYF. CDR3 DNA sequence: TGTGCCAGCAGCTTCGATCTCTATGCGGGAGGGCCTACAGATACGCAGTATTTT.

This clone showed up just once. The chain employs TRBV21-1 and TRBJ1-6; the table calls TRBD1, which could not be checked here. TRBV21-1 corresponds to a pseudogene. CDR3 length: 20 amino acids. CDR3 DNA sequence: TGTGCCAGCAGCCGCCCCTTACCCCACACAGGGCCCGTCGCAAATTCACCCCTCCACTTT. Amino acid sequence: CASSRPLPHTGPVANSPLHF.

A single count supports this clone. The V gene is TRBV7-2, the J gene TRBJ1-2; TRBD1 is a possible D gene (6 bases). This CDR3 spans 14 amino acids. Germline V gene lookup returns CDR1 SGHTA and CDR2 FQGNSA. The V end was cut by 4 bases, the J end by 8 bases, with 17 bases between. CDR3 DNA: TGTGCCAGCAGCTCAAATCGGGGGGCGCAAGGCTACACCTTC. It specifies CASSSNRGAQGYTF.